This T cell receptor beta chain was captured by sequencing in a study of tumor-infiltrating lymphocytes in primary liver carcinoma. The wider study: The tumors, T1-T3 N0M0 lesions, were roughly 4 to 10 cm across. The yield of productive TCRbeta reads per sample was roughly 3.65 to 8 million and was similar across tissue types. Study observations and caveats: Top-250-clone fractions were significantly higher in tumors than in blood (p = 0.039).

It was unsorted whole blood that yielded blood RNA, and germline DNA was also extracted. TCR beta cDNA was reverse-transcribed from roughly 520 ng of total RNA. The reaction used a constant-region primer and ProtoScript II reverse transcriptase. Slightly modified ARM-PCR served as the procedure for the TCR beta libraries. These libraries came from three rounds of nested multiplex PCR. Each of the first two PCR rounds ran roughly 9 cycles with TRBV1-TRBV30 forward and C-beta reverse primers. TCRdb used MiXCR to reprocess the multiplex PCR reads, holding one entry per CDR3 protein. The sample holds roughly 180,000 distinct CDR3 sequences, over 50% seen once. The CDR3 extends over 12 amino acids. Germline assignment: CDR1 MNHNS and CDR2 SASEGT. As to this clonotype: Its cognate antigen is unknown. A much larger clone differs from this one at a single base, so this may be a read error.

The chain is built from TRBV6-1 and TRBJ2-7; 8 nucleotides align to TRBD2. Material for sequencing was peripheral blood. This clonotype originated in a man between 35 and 55 years old with primary liver carcinoma and hepatitis B virus infection. CDR3 amino acids: CASGESREGQYF. In nucleotides, the CDR3 is TGTGCCAGCGGTGAATCTCGGGAGGGGCAGTACTTC.